The present T cell receptor (beta chain) was sequenced within a study of blood T cell repertoires in COVID-19. About the study: COVID-19 samples, acute and convalescent, were from the United States, Italy and Spain.

The CDR3 length is 16 residues. Germline V gene sequence: CDR1 SGHRS, CDR2 YFSETQ. V lost 3 bases to trimming and J lost 2 bases; unmatched junction nucleotides: 7. Only in-frame clones appear in the TCRdb table, and some are missing; sequencing was by immunoSEQ multiplex PCR. Altogether under 200,000 clones are present, around 87% being singletons, with the ten largest covering about 22%. The material sequenced was PBMCs or T cells enriched from blood (not recorded which). V gene TRBV5-1 combines with J gene TRBJ1-2; TRBD1 matches at 10 bases. This TCR came from a woman aged 40-49 years in a cohort exposed to, infected with or recovered from COVID-19 (not recorded which). DNA for the CDR3: TGCGCCAGCAGCTCGTGGACAGGGGGGATAAACTATGGCTACACCTTC. Translation: CASSSWTGGINYGYTF.